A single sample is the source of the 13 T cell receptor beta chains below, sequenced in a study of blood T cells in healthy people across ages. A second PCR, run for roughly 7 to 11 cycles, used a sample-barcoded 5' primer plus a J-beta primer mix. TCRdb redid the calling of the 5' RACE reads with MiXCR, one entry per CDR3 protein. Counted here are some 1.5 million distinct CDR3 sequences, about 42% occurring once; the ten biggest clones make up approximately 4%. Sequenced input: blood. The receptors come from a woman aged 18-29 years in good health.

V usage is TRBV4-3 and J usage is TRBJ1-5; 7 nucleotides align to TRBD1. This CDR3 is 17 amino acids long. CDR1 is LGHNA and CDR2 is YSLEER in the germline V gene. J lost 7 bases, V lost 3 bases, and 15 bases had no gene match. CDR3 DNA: TGCGCCAGCAGCCAGACCGGAGGGGGCGTAGTGGGACAGCCCCAGCATTTT. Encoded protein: CASSQTGGGVVGQPQHF.

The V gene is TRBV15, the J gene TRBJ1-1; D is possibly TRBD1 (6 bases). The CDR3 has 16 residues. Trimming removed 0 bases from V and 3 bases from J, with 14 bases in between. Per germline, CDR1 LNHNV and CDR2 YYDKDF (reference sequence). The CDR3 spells CATSRDQIGGHTEAFF. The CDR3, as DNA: TGTGCCACCAGCAGAGATCAAATAGGGGGGCACACTGAAGCTTTCTTT.

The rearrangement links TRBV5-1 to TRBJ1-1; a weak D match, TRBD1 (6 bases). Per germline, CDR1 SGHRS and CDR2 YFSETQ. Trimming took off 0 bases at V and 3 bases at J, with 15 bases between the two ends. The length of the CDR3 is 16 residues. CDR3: CASSLGLQGSHTEAFF. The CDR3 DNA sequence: TGCGCCAGCAGCTTGGGCCTACAGGGTTCCCACACTGAAGCTTTCTTT. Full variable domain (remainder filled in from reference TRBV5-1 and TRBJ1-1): KAGVTQTPRYLIKTRGQQVTLSCSPISGHRSVSWYQQTPGQGLQFLFEYFSETQRNKGNFPGRFSGRQFSNSRSEMNVSTLELGDSALYLCASSLGLQGSHTEAFFGQGTRLTVV.

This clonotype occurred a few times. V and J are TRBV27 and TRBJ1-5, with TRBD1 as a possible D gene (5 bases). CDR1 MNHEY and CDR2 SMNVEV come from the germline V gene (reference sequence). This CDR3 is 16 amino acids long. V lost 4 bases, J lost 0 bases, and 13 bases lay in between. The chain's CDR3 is CASSSRGGDSNQPQHF. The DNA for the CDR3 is TGTGCCAGCAGTTCGAGGGGTGGAGATAGCAATCAGCCCCAGCATTTT.

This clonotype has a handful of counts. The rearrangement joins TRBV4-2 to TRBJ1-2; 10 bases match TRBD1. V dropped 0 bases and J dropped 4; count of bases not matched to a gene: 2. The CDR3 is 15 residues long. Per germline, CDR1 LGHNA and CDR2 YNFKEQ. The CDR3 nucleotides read TGTGCCAGCAGCCAAGATAGGACAGGGGGCTATGGCTACACCTTC. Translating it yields CASSQDRTGGYGYTF.

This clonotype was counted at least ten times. The CDR3 here is CSARDLGKGYTF. The DNA of the CDR3 is TGCAGTGCTAGGGATCTGGGCAAGGGCTACACCTTC. V usage is TRBV20-1 and J usage is TRBJ1-2; D is ambiguous. The V gene lost 3 bases and the J gene lost 8 bases, with 13 bases spanning the gap. The CDR3 contains 12 residues. Germline values: CDR1 DFQATT, CDR2 SNEGSKA (reference sequence).

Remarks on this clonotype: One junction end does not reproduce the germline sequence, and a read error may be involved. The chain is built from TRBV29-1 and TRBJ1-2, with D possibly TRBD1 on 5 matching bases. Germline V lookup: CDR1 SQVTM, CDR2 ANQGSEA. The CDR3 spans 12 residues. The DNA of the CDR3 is TGCAGCGTTGAGGGGGGGAACTATGGCTGCACCTTC. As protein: CSVEGGNYGCTF. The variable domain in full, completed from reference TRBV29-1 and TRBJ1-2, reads SAVISQKPSRDICQRGTSLTIQCQVDSQVTMMFWYRQQPGQSLTLIATANQGSEATYESGFVIDKFPISRPNLTFSTLTVSNMSPEDSSIYLCSVEGGNYGCTFGSGTRLTVV.

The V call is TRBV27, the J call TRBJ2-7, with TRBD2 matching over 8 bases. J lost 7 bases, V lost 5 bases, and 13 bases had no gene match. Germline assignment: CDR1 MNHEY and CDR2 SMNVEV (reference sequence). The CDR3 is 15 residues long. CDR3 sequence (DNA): TGTGCCAGCAGTAGCGGGGGCCTCCCAGGGAATGAGCAGTACTTC. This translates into CASSSGGLPGNEQYF.

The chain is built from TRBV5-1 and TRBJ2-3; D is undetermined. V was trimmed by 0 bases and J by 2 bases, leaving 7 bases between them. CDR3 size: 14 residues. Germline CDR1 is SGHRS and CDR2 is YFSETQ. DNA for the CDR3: TGCGCCAGCAGCTTGGATACAGCCACAGATACGCAGTATTTT. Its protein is CASSLDTATDTQYF.

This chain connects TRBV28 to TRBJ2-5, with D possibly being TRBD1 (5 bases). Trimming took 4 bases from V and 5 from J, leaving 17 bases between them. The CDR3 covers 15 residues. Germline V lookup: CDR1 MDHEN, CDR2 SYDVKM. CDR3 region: CASSYQGVGLETQYF. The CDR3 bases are TGTGCCAGCAGTTATCAGGGTGTGGGGCTGGAGACCCAGTACTTC.

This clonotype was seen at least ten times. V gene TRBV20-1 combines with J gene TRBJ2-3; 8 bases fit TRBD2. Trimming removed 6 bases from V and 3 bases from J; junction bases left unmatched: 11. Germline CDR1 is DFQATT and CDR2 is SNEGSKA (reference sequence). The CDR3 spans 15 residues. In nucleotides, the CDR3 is TGCAGTGCCGACCGTACCAGCGGGAGAACAGATACGCAGTATTTT. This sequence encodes CSADRTSGRTDTQYF.

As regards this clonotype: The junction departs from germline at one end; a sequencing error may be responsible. This chain's CDR3 is CACSYHDRGFYGYTF. In nucleotides, the CDR3 is TGTGCCTGCAGTTACCACGACCGCGGTTTCTATGGCTACACCTTC. The chain links TRBV6-5 to TRBJ1-2; D is ambiguous. Germline CDR1 and CDR2: MNHEY and SVGAGI. The CDR3 is made up of 15 amino acids.

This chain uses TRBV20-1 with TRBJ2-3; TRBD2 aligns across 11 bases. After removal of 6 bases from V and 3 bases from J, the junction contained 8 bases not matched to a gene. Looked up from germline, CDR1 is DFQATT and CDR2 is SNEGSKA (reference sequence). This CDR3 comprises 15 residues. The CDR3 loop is CSAEPSGGRTDTQYF. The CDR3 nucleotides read TGCAGTGCCGAACCTAGCGGGGGGCGAACAGATACGCAGTATTTT.